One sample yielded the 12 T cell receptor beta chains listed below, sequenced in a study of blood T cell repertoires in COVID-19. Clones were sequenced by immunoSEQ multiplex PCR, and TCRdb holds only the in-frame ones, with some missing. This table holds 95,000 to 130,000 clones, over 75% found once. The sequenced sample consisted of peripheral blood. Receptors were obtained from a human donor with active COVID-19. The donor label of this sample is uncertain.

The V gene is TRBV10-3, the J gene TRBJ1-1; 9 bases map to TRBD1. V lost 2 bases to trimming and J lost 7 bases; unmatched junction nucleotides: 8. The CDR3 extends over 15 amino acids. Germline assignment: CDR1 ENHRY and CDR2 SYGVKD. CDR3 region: CAISEPGQGKGEAFF. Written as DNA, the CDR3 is TGTGCCATCAGTGAGCCGGGACAGGGTAAGGGTGAAGCTTTCTTT.

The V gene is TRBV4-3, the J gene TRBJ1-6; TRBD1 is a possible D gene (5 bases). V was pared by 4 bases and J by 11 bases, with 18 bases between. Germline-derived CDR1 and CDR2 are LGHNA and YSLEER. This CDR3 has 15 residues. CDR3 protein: CASSPSGGGLAPLHF. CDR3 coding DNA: TGCGCCAGCAGCCCGAGTGGGGGGGGTCTTGCACCCCTCCACTTT.

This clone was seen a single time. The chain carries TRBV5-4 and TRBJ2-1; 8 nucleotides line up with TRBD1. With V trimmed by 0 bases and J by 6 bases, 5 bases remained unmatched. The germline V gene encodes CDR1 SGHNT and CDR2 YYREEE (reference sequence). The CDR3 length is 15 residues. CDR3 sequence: CASSLGQGNGNEQFF. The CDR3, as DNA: TGTGCCAGCAGCTTGGGACAGGGGAATGGCAATGAGCAGTTCTTC.

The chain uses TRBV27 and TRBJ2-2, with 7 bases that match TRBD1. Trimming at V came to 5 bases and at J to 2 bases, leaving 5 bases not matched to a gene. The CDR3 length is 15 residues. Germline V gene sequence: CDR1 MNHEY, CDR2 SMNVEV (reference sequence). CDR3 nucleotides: TGTGCCAGCAGTAAGAGACAGGGAAACACCGGGGAGCTGTTTTTT. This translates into CASSKRQGNTGELFF.

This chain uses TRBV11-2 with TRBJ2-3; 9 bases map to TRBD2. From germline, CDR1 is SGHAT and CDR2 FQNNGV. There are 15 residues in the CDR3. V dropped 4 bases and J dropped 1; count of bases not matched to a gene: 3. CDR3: CASSSQRGGTDTQYF. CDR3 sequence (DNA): TGTGCCAGCAGCTCGCAGCGGGGGGGCACAGATACGCAGTATTTT.

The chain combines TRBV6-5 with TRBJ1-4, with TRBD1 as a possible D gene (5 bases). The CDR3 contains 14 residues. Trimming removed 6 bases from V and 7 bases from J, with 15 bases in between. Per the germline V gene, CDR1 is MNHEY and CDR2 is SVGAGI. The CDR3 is CASRKTAGPEKLFF. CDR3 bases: TGTGCCAGCAGAAAAACCGCAGGGCCTGAAAAACTGTTTTTT.

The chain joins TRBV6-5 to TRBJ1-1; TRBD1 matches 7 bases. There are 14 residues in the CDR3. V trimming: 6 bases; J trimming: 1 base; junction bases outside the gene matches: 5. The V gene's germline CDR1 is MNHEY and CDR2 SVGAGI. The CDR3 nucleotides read TGTGCCAGCAGGACGGGACAGCCGAACACTGAAGCTTTCTTT. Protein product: CASRTGQPNTEAFF.

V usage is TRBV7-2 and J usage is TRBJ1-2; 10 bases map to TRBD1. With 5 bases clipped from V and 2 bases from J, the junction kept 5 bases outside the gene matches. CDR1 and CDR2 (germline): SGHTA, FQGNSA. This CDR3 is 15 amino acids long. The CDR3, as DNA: TGTGCCAGCAGCCCCAGGACAGGGGGGAACTATGGCTACACCTTC. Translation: CASSPRTGGNYGYTF.

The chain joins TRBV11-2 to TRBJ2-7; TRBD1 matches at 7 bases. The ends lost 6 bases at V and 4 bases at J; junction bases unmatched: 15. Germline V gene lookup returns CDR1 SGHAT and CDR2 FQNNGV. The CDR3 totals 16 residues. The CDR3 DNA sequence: TGTGCCAGCAGGGAGAGATACACGAGGGGGCAATACGAGCAGTACTTC. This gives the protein CASRERYTRGQYEQYF.

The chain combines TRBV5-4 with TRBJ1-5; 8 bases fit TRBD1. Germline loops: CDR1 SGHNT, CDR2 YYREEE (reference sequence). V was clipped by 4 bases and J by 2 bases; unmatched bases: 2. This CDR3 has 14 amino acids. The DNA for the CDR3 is TGTGCCAGCAGCCCGGGACAGGGCAATCAGCCCCAGCATTTT. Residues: CASSPGQGNQPQHF.

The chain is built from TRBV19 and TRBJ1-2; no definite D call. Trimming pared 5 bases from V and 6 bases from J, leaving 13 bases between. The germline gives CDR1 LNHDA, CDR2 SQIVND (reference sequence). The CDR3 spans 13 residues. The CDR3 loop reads CASSSYPTDGYTF. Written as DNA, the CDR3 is TGTGCCAGTAGTTCCTATCCAACGGATGGCTACACCTTC.

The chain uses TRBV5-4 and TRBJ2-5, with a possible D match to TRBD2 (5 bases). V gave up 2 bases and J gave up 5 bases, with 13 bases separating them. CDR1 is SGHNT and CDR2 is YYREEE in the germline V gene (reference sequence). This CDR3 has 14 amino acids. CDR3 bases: TGTGCCAGCAGCTTATCCCAGCGGATCGAGACCCAGTACTTC. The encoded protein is CASSLSQRIETQYF.